One and the same sample provided the 29 T cell receptor beta chains below, sequenced in a study of shared clonotypes between healthy human individuals. The assay was immunoSEQ multiplex PCR, and TCRdb's table has in-frame clones only and misses some. The sample holds 1.6 million or so clones, 96% seen once. Specimen: naive CD4+ T cells sorted from blood. Subset specified: CD45RA+ positively selected. The receptors were gathered from a man aged 25-45 years in good health.

The gene calls are TRBV6-6 and TRBJ1-5, with D hard to call. Per the germline V gene, CDR1 is MNHNY and CDR2 is SVGAGI (reference sequence). The germline V and J ends were trimmed by 3 bases and 0 bases, with 12 bases remaining between them. This CDR3 is built from 16 residues. The CDR3 DNA reads TGTGCCAGCAGTTATGAAATAGACTATAGCAATCAGCCCCAGCATTTT. This gives the protein CASSYEIDYSNQPQHF.

V gene TRBV6-1 combines with J gene TRBJ2-7; D gene uncertain. Germline assignment: CDR1 MNHNS and CDR2 SASEGT. This CDR3 spans 10 amino acids. Trimming left V 6 bases short and J 5 bases short, with 5 bases between. DNA for the CDR3: TGTGCCAGCAGCCACCACGAGCAGTACTTC. It translates to CASSHHEQYF.

The chain carries TRBV5-4 and TRBJ1-1; D not resolved. The germline V gene has CDR1 SGHNT and CDR2 YYREEE (reference sequence). Trimming pared 2 bases from V and 5 bases from J, leaving 13 bases between. The CDR3 totals 14 residues. Written as DNA, the CDR3 is TGTGCCAGCAGCTTTGAAACAATCGGGACTGAAGCTTTCTTT. Translated: CASSFETIGTEAFF.

The V call is TRBV10-3, the J call TRBJ2-1; 11 nucleotides line up with TRBD2. The CDR3 is made up of 14 amino acids. The V gene end was trimmed by 6 bases and the J gene end by 4 bases; junction bases not matched to a gene: 2. CDR1 and CDR2 (germline): ENHRY, SYGVKD. As DNA, the CDR3 is TGTGCCATCAGGGGACTAGCGGATTACAATGAGCAGTTCTTC. Its protein is CAIRGLADYNEQFF.

This chain uses TRBV18 with TRBJ2-3; unclear D gene. This CDR3 region has 14 residues. V was trimmed by 4 bases and J by 0 bases, leaving 8 bases between them. The germline V gene encodes CDR1 KGHSH and CDR2 LQKENI. The DNA of the CDR3 is TGTGCCAGCTCACTACCCGGGAGCACAGATACGCAGTATTTT. Amino acid sequence: CASSLPGSTDTQYF.

The chain recombines TRBV5-3 with TRBJ2-5, with D possibly being TRBD2 (5 bases). TRBV5-3 has ORF status, its function being uncertain. Deletions cut 5 bases from V and 7 bases from J, with 9 bases between. The CDR3 totals 11 residues. The CDR3 loop is CARRSEGTQYF. CDR3 nucleotide sequence: TGTGCCAGAAGATCCGAGGGGACCCAGTACTTC.

This chain connects TRBV2 to TRBJ1-1; D remains ambiguous. CDR3 size: 11 residues. Trimming cost V 3 bases and J 4 bases, with 3 bases left between them. Germline-derived CDR1 and CDR2 are SNHLY and FYNNEI. The CDR3 nucleotides are TGTGCCAGCAGTGATGTCACTGAAGCTTTCTTT. Amino acids: CASSDVTEAFF.

V is TRBV5-5 and J is TRBJ1-4; tentatively, D is TRBD1 (6 bases). V was clipped by 10 bases and J by 0 bases, with 16 bases between them. Per the germline V gene, CDR1 is SGHKS and CDR2 is YYEKEE (reference sequence). CDR3 size: 15 residues. CDR3 nucleotides: TGTGCCGTAGCGACAGGCCCTGCAACTAATGAAAAACTGTTTTTT. Translated, it gives CAVATGPATNEKLFF.

Comment on this clone: Compared with germline, one end of the junction differs, possibly owing to a read error. V is TRBV19 and J is TRBJ1-1; D possibly corresponds to TRBD1 (6 bases). The length of the CDR3 is 10 residues. Germline-derived CDR1 and CDR2 are LNHDA and SQIVND (reference sequence). CDR3 nucleotide sequence: TGTGCCAGTAGAGTATCAGGGGCACGATGG. The encoded protein is CASRVSGARW.

The chain carries TRBV9 and TRBJ2-2, with 14 positions matching TRBD2. CDR1 and CDR2 (germline): SGDLS, YYNGEE. After removal of 3 bases from V and 1 base from J, the junction contained 5 bases not matched to a gene. This CDR3 comprises 18 residues. CDR3 residues: CASSATSGRALNTGELFF. DNA of the CDR3: TGTGCCAGCAGCGCGACTAGCGGGAGGGCCTTGAACACCGGGGAGCTGTTTTTT.

Remarks on this clone: Within the sample, other DNA sequences also encode this same CDR3. The rearrangement joins TRBV6-5 to TRBJ2-7; TRBD1 agrees at 7 bases. V shed 6 bases and J 1 base; nucleotides not matched to a gene: 6. The CDR3 covers 14 residues. CDR1 is MNHEY and CDR2 is SVGAGI in the germline V gene. As DNA, the CDR3 is TGTGCCAGCAGAACGACAGGGTCTTCCTACGAGCAGTACTTC. Translation gives CASRTTGSSYEQYF.

The DNA for the CDR3 is TGTGCCAGCAGTTCCCTCCTAGCGGGGAGGTACAATGAGCAGTTCTTC. Translated, it gives CASSSLLAGRYNEQFF. The rearrangement uses TRBV7-9 and TRBJ2-1; 9 bases fit TRBD2. Unmatched junction bases numbered 10, after V lost 6 bases and J lost 4 bases. The CDR3 has 16 residues. Germline lookup yields CDR1 SEHNR and CDR2 FQNEAQ (reference sequence).

V usage is TRBV2 and J usage is TRBJ2-7; a possible D gene is TRBD1 (6 bases). Germline loops: CDR1 SNHLY, CDR2 FYNNEI. The CDR3 runs 13 residues. The V end was cut by 7 bases, the J end by 2 bases, with 12 bases between. CDR3: CASNRDGAYEQYF. The CDR3 nucleotides read TGTGCCAGCAACAGGGACGGGGCCTACGAGCAGTACTTC.

This chain links TRBV7-2 with TRBJ1-5, with a possible D match to TRBD1 (6 bases). V was pared by 1 base and J by 9 bases, with 19 bases between. This CDR3 has 16 amino acids. The germline V gene has CDR1 SGHTA and CDR2 FQGNSA. The CDR3 loop reads CASSLVGSKEGVPQHF. In nucleotides, the CDR3 is TGTGCCAGCAGCTTAGTGGGTAGTAAGGAGGGGGTGCCCCAGCATTTT. The entire variable domain, with the rest obtained from reference TRBV7-2 and TRBJ1-5, is as follows: GAGVSQSPSNKVTEKGKDVELRCDPISGHTALYWYRQSLGQGLEFLIYFQGNSAPDKSGLPSDRFSAERTGGSVSTLTIQRTQQEDSAVYLCASSLVGSKEGVPQHFGDGTRLSIL.

This chain links TRBV5-1 with TRBJ2-1; no clear D. This CDR3 comprises 14 residues. Germline lookup yields CDR1 SGHRS and CDR2 YFSETQ. Deletions cut 5 bases from V and 12 bases from J, with 21 bases between. The CDR3 DNA reads as TGCGCCAGCAGGCCGGGTGGGGTTAGCCCGGGGCAGTTCTTC. As protein: CASRPGGVSPGQFF.

This clone was detected once. The gene calls are TRBV14 and TRBJ2-7; D call uncertain. This CDR3 spans 14 amino acids. Germline loops: CDR1 SGHDN, CDR2 FVKESK. The V end lost 0 bases, the J end lost 5 bases, and 11 bases lay between the germline ends. The CDR3: CASSQEVPHHEQYF. Written as DNA, the CDR3 is TGTGCCAGCAGCCAAGAAGTGCCACACCACGAGCAGTACTTC. The full variable domain, its missing parts supplied by reference TRBV14 and TRBJ2-7, is EAGVTQFPSHSVIEKGQTVTLRCDPISGHDNLYWYRRVMGKEIKFLLHFVKESKQDESGMPNNRFLAERTGGTYSTLKVQPAELEDSGVYFCASSQEVPHHEQYFGPGTRLTVT.

This chain joins TRBV5-6 and TRBJ2-5; 9 bases align to TRBD1. Germline V gene lookup returns CDR1 SGHDT and CDR2 YYEEEE. J lost 3 bases, V lost 2 bases, and 5 bases had no gene match. This CDR3 contains 15 residues. CDR3 nucleotide sequence: TGTGCCAGCAGCTTACCGGGACAGGGCGAAGAGACCCAGTACTTC. Translated, it gives CASSLPGQGEETQYF.

The V and J genes are TRBV7-2 and TRBJ2-5, with a weak D call TRBD1 (5 bases). With 0 bases removed from V and 5 bases from J, the gap between germline ends came to 10 bases. Per the germline V gene, CDR1 is SGHTA and CDR2 is FQGNSA. The CDR3 is made up of 14 amino acids. CDR3: CASSLAWGAETQYF. The CDR3 coding sequence is TGTGCCAGCAGCTTAGCTTGGGGCGCGGAGACCCAGTACTTC.

Details on this clone: Other DNA sequences in the sample encode the same CDR3. The V call is TRBV5-1, the J call TRBJ2-7, with D unclear. Germline V CDR1 and CDR2: SGHRS, YFSETQ. V dropped 0 bases and J dropped 6 bases, with 4 bases sitting between them. The CDR3 totals 11 residues. CDR3 nucleotide sequence: TGCGCCAGCAGCTTGGGGGCCGAGCAGTACTTC. Its translation is CASSLGAEQYF.

Notes on this clone: The junction departs from germline at one end; a sequencing error may be responsible. The V and J genes are TRBV29-1 and TRBJ2-1; D is perhaps TRBD1 (5 bases). This CDR3 contains 14 residues. Germline loops: CDR1 SQVTM, CDR2 ANQGSEA. The CDR3 spells CSVEGPRGYNEQFF. CDR3 nucleotides: TGCAGCGTCGAAGGGCCTAGGGGATACAATGAGCAGTTCTTC.

The V and J genes are TRBV9 and TRBJ2-7; no firm D call. CDR3 length: 14 residues. CDR1 is SGDLS and CDR2 is YYNGEE in the germline V gene. V lost 0 bases, J lost 2 bases, and 9 bases lay in between. The CDR3 here is CASSVDVGAYEQYF. DNA of the CDR3: TGTGCCAGCAGCGTAGATGTGGGTGCCTACGAGCAGTACTTC.

The chain recombines TRBV19 with TRBJ2-7; no clear D gene. CDR1 is LNHDA, CDR2 SQIVND, per germline (reference sequence). CDR3 length: 16 amino acids. V shed 3 bases and J shed 2 bases, with 17 bases lying between them. In DNA, the CDR3 is TGTGCCAGTAGTATGAGCCTGGGCACAAGAACCTACGAGCAGTACTTC. Its protein product is CASSMSLGTRTYEQYF.

This sequence joins TRBV7-6 and TRBJ2-5; D possibly corresponds to TRBD2 (5 bases). The CDR3 extends over 15 amino acids. V was cut by 5 bases and J by 1 base, with 14 bases left in between. CDR1 and CDR2 from the germline V gene are SGHVS and FNYEAQ. This chain's CDR3 is CASSQGSRAQETQYF. The CDR3 nucleotides are TGTGCCAGCAGCCAAGGGAGTAGGGCCCAAGAGACCCAGTACTTC.

A note on this clone: Different DNA sequences within this sample yield the same CDR3. The chain couples TRBV18 to TRBJ2-7; TRBD1 matches 10 bases. The junction had 5 bases not matched to a gene; V was cut back by 3 bases and J by 6 bases. Germline CDR1 is KGHSH and CDR2 is LQKENI. The CDR3 spans 14 residues. This chain's CDR3 is CASSPGTGDGEQYF. Here the CDR3 DNA reads TGTGCCAGCTCACCCGGGACAGGGGATGGCGAGCAGTACTTC.

A single count supports this clone. V usage is TRBV18 and J usage is TRBJ1-2; maybe TRBD1 (6 bases). The CDR3 is 16 amino acids. V dropped 1 base and J dropped 0 bases, with 12 bases sitting between them. Germline CDR1 KGHSH, CDR2 LQKENI. The CDR3 here is CASSPRAGVTNYGYTF. CDR3 in DNA: TGTGCCAGCTCACCACGGGCAGGGGTAACTAACTATGGCTACACCTTC. Supplemented by reference TRBV18 and TRBJ1-2, the full variable domain reads NAGVMQNPRHLVRRRGQEARLRCSPMKGHSHVYWYRQLPEEGLKFMVYLQKENIIDESGMPKERFSAEFPKEGPSILRIQQVVRGDSAAYFCASSPRAGVTNYGYTFGSGTRLTVV.

The chain has TRBV7-9 and TRBJ2-1, with a weak D call TRBD1 (6 bases). V was pared by 3 bases and J by 7 bases, with 13 bases between. Per the germline V gene, CDR1 is SEHNR and CDR2 is FQNEAQ (reference sequence). This CDR3 region has 14 residues. The CDR3 loop is CASSFLTGRNEQFF. Here the CDR3 DNA reads TGTGCCAGCAGCTTTTTGACAGGAAGGAATGAGCAGTTCTTC.

This chain uses TRBV10-1 with TRBJ1-1, with 7 bases fitting TRBD1. This CDR3 region has 13 residues. Trimming at V came to 0 bases and at J to 8 bases, leaving 3 bases not matched to a gene. CDR1 is WNHNN and CDR2 is SYGVQD in the germline V gene (reference sequence). The CDR3 protein is CASSESPDREAFF. CDR3 sequence (DNA): TGCGCCAGCAGTGAGTCGCCGGACAGGGAAGCTTTCTTT.

The chain carries TRBV9 and TRBJ2-5, with a tentative D call TRBD2 (5 bases). The V end lost 4 bases, the J end lost 3 bases, and 13 bases lay between the germline ends. This CDR3 has 14 amino acids. The V gene's germline CDR1 is SGDLS and CDR2 YYNGEE. The CDR3 bases are TGTGCCAGCAGCACCGGAGGAGGAAAAGAGACCCAGTACTTC. It encodes CASSTGGGKETQYF.

The J gene is TRBJ2-1, the V gene TRBV5-6; 7 bases line up with TRBD1. The junction had 11 bases not matched to a gene; V was cut back by 4 bases and J by 10 bases. The germline gives CDR1 SGHDT, CDR2 YYEEEE. This CDR3 comprises 14 residues. CDR3 in amino acids: CASSPPDRFREQFF. In nucleotides, the CDR3 is TGTGCCAGCAGCCCCCCGGACAGGTTCCGCGAGCAGTTCTTC.